Listed below are T cell receptor beta chains from one sample, sequenced in a study of blood T cell repertoires in COVID-19. Sequenced by immunoSEQ multiplex PCR; TCRdb stores in-frame clones only, minus some. The top ten hold approximately 11% of the sample, which has tens of thousands of clones, more than 60% seen once. Material for sequencing was peripheral blood. The source of these receptors is a man in his 70s with acute or convalescent COVID-19. Each CDR3 is given with its conserved first and last residue. D genes are given only for firm matches. Clone size is shown for a subset of rows, as once, few, many or a class of expanded clone.

>NA|TRBJ2-7|NA|TRBV11-2
CASSLTGIAYEQYF
TGTGCCAGCAGCCTTACAGGGATCGCCTACGAGCAGTACTTC
>NA|TRBJ1-6|NA|TRBV4-1
CASSQAAGANSPLHF
TGCGCCAGCAGCCAAGCGGCAGGGGCTAATTCACCCCTCCACTTT
>NA|TRBJ1-6|TRBD1|TRBV27
CASGQGRSPLHF
TGTGCCAGCGGACAGGGACGCTCACCCCTCCACTTT
>once|TRBJ1-2|TRBD1|TRBV6-5
CASSGQGARGYTF
TGTGCCAGCAGCGGACAGGGGGCGCGGGGCTACACCTTC
>NA|TRBJ1-5|NA|TRBV28
CASEGGNQPQHF
TGTGCCAGCGAGGGTGGCAATCAGCCCCAGCATTTT
>few|TRBJ2-7|TRBD2|TRBV2
CASSISGGYEQYF
TGTGCCAGCAGTATAAGCGGGGGTTACGAGCAGTACTTC
>few|TRBJ1-2|NA|TRBV10-3
CAISESLGRLANYGYTF
TGTGCCATCAGTGAGTCGCTTGGCAGACTGGCTAACTATGGCTACACCTTC
>once|TRBJ2-7|NA|TRBV20-1
CSASRVLAESYEQYF
TGCAGTGCTAGTCGGGTTTTAGCGGAGTCCTACGAGCAGTACTTC
>NA|TRBJ2-1|NA|TRBV2
CASIPRGNNEQFF
TGTGCCAGCATACCCCGAGGAAACAATGAGCAGTTCTTC
>once|TRBJ2-2|NA|TRBV7-3
CASSPRQGLGTGELFF
TGTGCCAGCAGCCCCCGACAGGGACTCGGCACCGGGGAGCTGTTTTTT
>NA|TRBJ1-5|NA|TRBV28
CASSLSGGNQPQHF
TGTGCCAGCAGTTTAAGCGGGGGGAATCAGCCCCAGCATTTT
>NA|TRBJ2-2|NA|TRBV6-5
CASSYMGGTGELFF
TGTGCCAGCAGTTACATGGGGGGCACCGGGGAGCTGTTTTTT
>NA|TRBJ1-6|TRBD1|TRBV18
CASSPDRAPRPLHF
TGTGCCAGCTCACCCGACAGGGCACCGCGGCCCCTCCACTTT
>NA|TRBJ1-1|TRBD1|TRBV9
CASSLGSGTGGTEAFF
TGTGCCAGCAGCCTCGGTTCCGGGACAGGGGGCACTGAAGCTTTCTTT
>NA|TRBJ1-6|NA|TRBV29-1
CSALTDYNSPLHF
TGCAGCGCTCTAACAGATTATAATTCACCCCTCCACTTT
>few|TRBJ2-1|NA|TRBV19
CASSIGGSVAYNEQFF
TGTGCCAGTAGTATAGGTGGTAGCGTGGCCTACAATGAGCAGTTCTTC
>NA|TRBJ2-7|TRBD1|TRBV4-2
CASSRQGRTYEQYF
TGTGCCAGCAGTCGACAGGGGAGGACCTACGAGCAGTACTTC
>NA|TRBJ2-2|NA|TRBV5-4
CASSFSGLQITGELFF
TGTGCCAGCAGCTTTTCGGGACTCCAAATAACCGGGGAGCTGTTTTTT
>NA|TRBJ2-5|NA|TRBV15
CATSRDRTLQETQYF
TGTGCCACCAGCAGAGATAGGACATTACAAGAGACCCAGTACTTC
>once|TRBJ1-2|TRBD1|TRBV9
CASSVGPRAGDSLGGYTF
TGTGCCAGCAGCGTAGGTCCCAGGGCAGGGGACAGCCTGGGTGGCTACACCTTC
>once|TRBJ1-3|NA|TRBV18
CASSTTANSGNTIYF
TGTGCCAGCTCAACGACAGCTAACTCTGGAAACACCATATATTTT
>NA|TRBJ2-1|NA|TRBV12-3/TRBV12-4
CASKDRRGDEQFF
TGTGCCAGCAAGGATAGGAGAGGAGATGAGCAGTTCTTC
>NA|TRBJ2-2|NA|TRBV9
CASSVRPITGELFF
TGTGCCAGCTCGGTGAGGCCGATCACCGGGGAGCTGTTTTTT
>few|TRBJ1-2|TRBD1|TRBV27
CASSPGTATIGYTF
TGTGCCAGCAGTCCCGGGACAGCCACAATTGGCTACACCTTC
>few|TRBJ1-1|NA|TRBV6-5
CASRNFRGAFF
TGTGCCAGCAGGAACTTTAGGGGAGCTTTCTTT
>NA|TRBJ2-1|NA|TRBV2
CANHQTGEQFF
TGTGCCAACCACCAAACGGGAGAGCAGTTCTTC
>NA|TRBJ2-7|NA|TRBV14
CASSQAPQQGQYF
TGTGCCAGCAGCCAAGCACCACAGCAAGGGCAGTACTTC
>NA|TRBJ2-3|NA|TRBV21-1
CAIPRDCDSTDTQYF
TGTGCCATCCCCCGGGACTGCGATAGCACAGATACGCAGTATTTT
>NA|TRBJ2-7|NA|TRBV5-1
CASSLQGSPDEQYF
TGCGCCAGCAGCTTGCAGGGGTCCCCGGACGAGCAGTACTTC
>NA|TRBJ1-5|TRBD1|TRBV5-1
CASSLRQGAEPQHF
TGCGCCAGCAGCCTAAGACAGGGGGCTGAGCCCCAGCATTTT
>NA|TRBJ2-1|NA|TRBV11-2
CASSIRGSEQFF
TGTGCCAGCAGCATACGGGGAAGTGAGCAGTTCTTC
>NA|TRBJ2-7|TRBD1|TRBV2
CASSDPRTGLYEQYF
TGTGCCAGCTCAGACCCCCGGACAGGCCTCTACGAGCAGTACTTC
>NA|TRBJ2-1|NA|TRBV11-2
CASSPLTGNNEQFF
TGTGCCAGCAGCCCTCTGACGGGGAACAATGAGCAGTTCTTC
>few|TRBJ2-7|TRBD1|TRBV19
CASRQTGGYEQYF
TGTGCCAGTAGACAGACAGGGGGCTACGAGCAGTACTTC
>NA|TRBJ1-1|TRBD1|TRBV29-1
CSAGQGAGTEAFF
TGCAGCGCCGGACAGGGGGCGGGTACTGAAGCTTTCTTT
>few|TRBJ1-1|NA|TRBV18
CASSPPNLSQAFF
TGTGCCAGCTCACCACCTAATCTTTCCCAAGCTTTCTTT
>NA|TRBJ2-3|TRBD2|TRBV11-2
CASSPPGLAGGDTQYF
TGTGCCAGCAGCCCGCCGGGACTAGCGGGAGGAGATACGCAGTATTTT
>NA|TRBJ1-6|TRBD1|TRBV18
CASSPRGTGDSPLHF
TGTGCCAGCTCCCCCCGAGGGACAGGGGATTCACCCCTCCACTTT
>NA|TRBJ1-2|NA|TRBV18
CASSPRGRRGYTF
TGTGCCAGCTCACCACGAGGGCGTAGGGGCTACACCTTC
>NA|TRBJ2-2|NA|TRBV7-2
CASSFGLALGGELFF
TGTGCCAGCAGCTTTGGGCTAGCGCTTGGCGGGGAGCTGTTTTTT
>NA|TRBJ1-2|TRBD1|TRBV9
CASSVVAWDRSNYGYTF
TGTGCCAGCAGCGTAGTAGCATGGGACAGGAGTAACTATGGCTACACCTTC